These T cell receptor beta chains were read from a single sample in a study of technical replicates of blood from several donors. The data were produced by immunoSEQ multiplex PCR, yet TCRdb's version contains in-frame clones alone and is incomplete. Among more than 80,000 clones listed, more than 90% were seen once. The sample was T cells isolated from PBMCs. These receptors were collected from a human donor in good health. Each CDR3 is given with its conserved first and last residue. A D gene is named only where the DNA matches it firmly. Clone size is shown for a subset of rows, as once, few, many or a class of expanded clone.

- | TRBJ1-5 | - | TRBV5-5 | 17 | CASSFFVSGELNQPQHF | TGTGCCAGCAGCTTCTTCGTCTCCGGGGAACTTAATCAGCCCCAGCATTTT
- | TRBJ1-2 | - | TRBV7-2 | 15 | CASSLVAGGGSGYTF | TGTGCCAGCAGCTTAGTAGCCGGTGGCGGTTCTGGCTACACCTTC
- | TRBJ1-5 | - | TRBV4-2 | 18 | CASSQDLGLRNSNQPQHF | TGTGCCAGCAGCCAAGATCTTGGGCTACGTAATAGCAATCAGCCCCAGCATTTT
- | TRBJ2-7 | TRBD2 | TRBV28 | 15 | CASSLGLATTREQYF | TGTGCCAGCAGCCTGGGACTAGCAACGACGAGGGAGCAGTACTTC
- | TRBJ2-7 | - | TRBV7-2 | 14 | CASSSEGRAYEQYF | TGTGCCAGCAGCTCGGAGGGCAGGGCATACGAGCAGTACTTC
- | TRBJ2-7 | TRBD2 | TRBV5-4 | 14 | CASSLMSGAYEQYF | TGTGCCAGCAGCTTGATGAGCGGGGCCTACGAGCAGTACTTC
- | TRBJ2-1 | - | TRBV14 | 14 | CASSPHGVRYEQFF | TGTGCCAGCAGCCCCCACGGGGTTCGCTATGAGCAGTTCTTC
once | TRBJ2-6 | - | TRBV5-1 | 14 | CASVQGTGANVLTF | TGCGCCAGCGTGCAGGGAACTGGGGCCAACGTCCTGACTTTC
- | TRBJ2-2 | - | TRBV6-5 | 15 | CASSYASLNTGELFF | TGTGCCAGCAGTTACGCTAGCCTGAACACCGGGGAGCTGTTTTTT
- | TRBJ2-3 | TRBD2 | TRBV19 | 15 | CASSSTSAPPDTQYF | TGTGCCAGTAGTTCAACTAGCGCGCCTCCAGATACGCAGTATTTT
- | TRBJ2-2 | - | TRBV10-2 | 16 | CASSEGGQGETGELFF | TGCGCCAGCAGTGAGGGGGGGCAGGGGGAAACCGGGGAGCTGTTTTTT
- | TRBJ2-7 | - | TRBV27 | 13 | CASSSLTDYEQYF | TGTGCCAGCAGTTCCCTGACAGATTACGAGCAGTACTTC
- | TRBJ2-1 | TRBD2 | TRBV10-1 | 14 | CASSDTSGYNEQFF | TGCGCCAGCAGTGACACTAGCGGATACAATGAGCAGTTCTTC
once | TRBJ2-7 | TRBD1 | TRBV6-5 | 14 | CASSRDRGRYEQYF | TGTGCCAGCAGTCGGGACAGGGGAAGATACGAGCAGTACTTC
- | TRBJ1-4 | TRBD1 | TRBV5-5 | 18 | CASSSTGTESRPNEKLFF | TGTGCCAGCAGCTCGACCGGGACAGAGAGTAGACCTAATGAAAAACTGTTTTTT
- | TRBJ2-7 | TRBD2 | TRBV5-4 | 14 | CASSLEAGPLEQYF | TGTGCCAGCAGCTTGGAAGCGGGACCCCTCGAGCAGTACTTC
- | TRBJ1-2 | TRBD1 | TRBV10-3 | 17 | CAISEGDSHHGLYGYTF | TGTGCCATCAGTGAGGGGGACAGTCATCACGGGCTCTATGGCTACACCTTC
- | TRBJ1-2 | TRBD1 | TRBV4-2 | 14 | CASSSPGQWAGYTF | TGTGCCAGCAGCTCACCGGGACAGTGGGCTGGCTACACCTTC
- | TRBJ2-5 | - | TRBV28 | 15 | CASSGGRRPQETQYF | TGTGCCAGCAGTGGTGGGCGCAGGCCCCAAGAGACCCAGTACTTC
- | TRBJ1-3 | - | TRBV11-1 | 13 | CASSFGRGNTIYF | TGTGCCAGCAGCTTTGGCAGAGGAAACACCATATATTTT
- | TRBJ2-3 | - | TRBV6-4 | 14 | CASSDGRDSDTQYF | TGTGCCAGCAGTGACGGCAGGGACTCAGATACGCAGTATTTT
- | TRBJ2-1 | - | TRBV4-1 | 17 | CASSQYLSRDSYNEQFF | TGCGCCAGCAGCCAATATCTTTCGAGGGACTCCTACAATGAGCAGTTCTTC
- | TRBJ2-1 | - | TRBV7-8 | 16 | CASSFPRLVGYNEQFF | TGTGCCAGCAGCTTTCCCCGACTAGTAGGGTACAATGAGCAGTTCTTC
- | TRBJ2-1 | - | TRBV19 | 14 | CASRSGMEYNEQFF | TGTGCCAGTAGATCCGGGATGGAGTACAATGAGCAGTTCTTC
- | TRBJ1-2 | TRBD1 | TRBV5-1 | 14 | CASSPLGGPYGYTF | TGCGCCAGCAGCCCCCTAGGGGGCCCATATGGCTACACCTTC
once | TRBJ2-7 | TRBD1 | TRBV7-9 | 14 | CASSTGQGPYEQYF | TGTGCCAGCAGTACGGGACAGGGACCCTACGAGCAGTACTTC
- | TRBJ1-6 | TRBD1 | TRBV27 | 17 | CASSFLVPGQPDSPLHF | TGTGCCAGCAGCTTCTTGGTGCCGGGACAGCCTGATTCACCCCTCCACTTT
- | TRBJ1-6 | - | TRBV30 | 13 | CAWSVQGNSPLHF | TGTGCCTGGAGTGTACAGGGAAATTCACCCCTCCACTTT
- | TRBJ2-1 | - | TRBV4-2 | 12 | CASSDYSNEQFF | TGTGCCAGCAGCGACTATTCCAATGAGCAGTTCTTC
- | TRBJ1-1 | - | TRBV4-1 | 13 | CASSVRVDTEAFF | TGCGCCAGCTCCGTGAGGGTGGACACTGAAGCTTTCTTT
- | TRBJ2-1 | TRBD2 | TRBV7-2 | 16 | CASSRKGGGGYNEQFF | TGTGCCAGCAGCCGTAAGGGCGGGGGTGGGTACAATGAGCAGTTCTTC
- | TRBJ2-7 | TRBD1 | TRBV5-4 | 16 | CASSLEGAAGGGEQYF | TGTGCCAGCAGCTTGGAAGGGGCGGCAGGGGGCGGGGAGCAGTACTTC
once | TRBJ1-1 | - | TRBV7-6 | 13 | CASSLGGSTEAFF | TGTGCCAGCAGCTTAGGAGGGTCCACTGAAGCTTTCTTT
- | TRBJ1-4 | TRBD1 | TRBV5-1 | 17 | CASSFSTGETSNEKLFF | TGCGCCAGCAGCTTTTCAACAGGGGAAACATCTAATGAAAAACTGTTTTTT
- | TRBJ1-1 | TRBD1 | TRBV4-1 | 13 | CASSPDRVSEAFF | TGCGCCAGCAGCCCTGACAGGGTCTCTGAAGCTTTCTTT
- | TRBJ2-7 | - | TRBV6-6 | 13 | CASSSGTLYEQYF | TGTGCCAGCAGTTCCGGGACACTCTACGAGCAGTACTTC
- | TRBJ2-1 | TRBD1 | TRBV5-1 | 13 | CASSSGDRNEQFF | TGCGCCAGCAGCTCCGGGGACAGGAACGAGCAGTTCTTC
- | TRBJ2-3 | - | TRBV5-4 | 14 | CASSPSGSTDTQYF | TGTGCCAGCAGCCCAAGCGGGAGCACAGATACGCAGTATTTT